Included here is one T cell receptor (beta chain) sequence, with context. CDR1 MNHEY and CDR2 SVGAGI come from the germline V gene. CDR3 length equals 15 residues. V lost 6 bases, J lost 2 bases, and 11 bases lay in between. This sample was included in a study of shared T cell receptors in the human thymus. Sequencing was performed with immunoSEQ multiplex PCR; in TCRdb, only in-frame clones are kept and a portion is missing. The table includes just under 550,000 clones, about four fifths detected once. These sequences were also reported in another study, on human thymus T cells. From that second work: Thymic material originated from resections removed in the course of corrective heart surgery. Repertoires sampled from thymus and blood appeared biased in V and J gene usage. There were highly overlapping thymic repertoires among unrelated individuals, as related research reported.

The sequenced sample was thymocytes. The clonotype comes from a boy under two years old with a congenital heart defect. The genes are TRBV6-5 and TRBJ2-6; no clear D gene. CDR3 nucleotides: TGTGCCAGCAGAGCACGTGGGCCTGGGGCCAACGTCCTGACTTTC. Translating gives CASRARGPGANVLTF.